This TCR beta chain appears in the sequencing data of a study of preoperative IRX-2 immunotherapy in early breast cancer. Sequencing used immunoSEQ multiplex PCR; TCRdb keeps in-frame clones, though not all of them. This table holds around 43,000 clones, 60% to 80% found once. Treatment reported: preoperative locoregional IRX-2 cytokine immunotherapy. Samples came from a phase Ib trial of preoperative locoregional IRX-2 cytokine immunotherapy. This clonotype originated in a human donor with breast cancer. Sequenced here: tumor tissue, sampled after IRX-2 immunotherapy.

The CDR3 protein is CASGVRTLGTTSYEQYF. CDR3 nucleotide sequence: TGTGCTAGTGGGGTTCGGACCCTCGGGACAACCTCCTACGAGCAGTACTTC. The rearrangement uses TRBV12-5 and TRBJ2-7; a possible D gene is TRBD1 (6 bases). The CDR3 spans 17 residues. V lost 6 bases, J lost 0 bases, and 21 bases lay in between. CDR1 and CDR2 from the germline V gene are LGHNT and FRNRAP.